This TCR beta chain was retrieved from a study of OX40 agonist ivuxolimab in advanced cancers. Study-wide background: Each patient was given ivuxolimab into a vein every 2 weeks, at 0.01 to 10 mg/kg. Participants, 82.7% male, averaged about 59 years of age, ranging from roughly 20 to 79. General observations from the study: CD4+ and CD8+ blood T cells expanded clonally by week 6 at 0.1 to 3.0 mg/kg. On average, CD8+ T cells showed a greater number of expanded clones than CD4+.

In germline, CDR1 is DFQATT, CDR2 SNEGSKA (reference sequence). The CDR3 is 11 residues long. V lost 3 bases and J 6 bases, leaving 8 bases between the germline ends. Produced via immunoSEQ multiplex PCR; TCRdb's table is partial and in-frame only. This sample has about 34,000 clones, with about 92% found just once. To note about this clone: What it binds is unknown.

This receptor was taken from an adult with an advanced solid tumor such as melanoma, head and neck, liver or kidney cancer. Specimen: CD4+ or CD8+ T cells sorted from blood, collected in a trial of the OX40 agonist ivuxolimab. The genes are TRBV20-1 and TRBJ2-5; D is perhaps TRBD2 (5 bases). The CDR3 is CSARDFQTQYF. CDR3 sequence (DNA): TGCAGTGCTAGGGACTTCCAGACCCAGTACTTC.